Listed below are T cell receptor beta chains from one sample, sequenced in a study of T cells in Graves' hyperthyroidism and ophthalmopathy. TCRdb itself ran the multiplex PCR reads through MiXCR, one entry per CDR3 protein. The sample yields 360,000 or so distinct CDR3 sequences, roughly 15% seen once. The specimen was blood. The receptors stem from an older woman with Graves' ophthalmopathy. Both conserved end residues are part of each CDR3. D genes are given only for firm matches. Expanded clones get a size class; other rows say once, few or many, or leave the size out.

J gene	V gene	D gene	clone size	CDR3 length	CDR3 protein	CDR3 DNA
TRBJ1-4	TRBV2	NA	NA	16	CASSEALLGTNEKLFF	TGTGCCAGCAGTGAAGCGCTACTGGGGACTAATGAAAAACTGTTTTTT
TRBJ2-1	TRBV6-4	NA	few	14	CASSATFQGNEQFF	TGTGCCAGCAGTGCCACCTTCCAGGGAAATGAGCAGTTCTTC
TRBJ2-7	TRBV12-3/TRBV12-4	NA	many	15	CASSPRPRGSHEQYF	TGTGCCAGCAGCCCCAGACCCCGGGGTTCCCACGAGCAGTACTTC
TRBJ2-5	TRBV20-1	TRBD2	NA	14	CSAVGVAGRETQYF	TGCAGTGCTGTGGGAGTAGCGGGAAGAGAGACCCAGTACTTC
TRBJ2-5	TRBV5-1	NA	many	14	CASSSHTFQETQYF	TGCGCCAGCTCCTCCCACACGTTCCAAGAGACCCAGTACTTC
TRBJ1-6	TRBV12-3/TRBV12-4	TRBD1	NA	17	CASRSTGTGGANSPLHF	TGTGCCAGCAGGTCTACCGGGACAGGGGGCGCGAATTCACCCCTCCACTTT
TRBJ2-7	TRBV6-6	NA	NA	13	CASSYSSAGEQYF	TGTGCCAGCAGTTACTCGTCCGCGGGCGAGCAGTACTTC
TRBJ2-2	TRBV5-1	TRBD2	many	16	CASTLGTSGNTGELFF	TGCGCCAGCACCCTCGGGACTAGCGGGAACACCGGGGAGCTGTTTTTT
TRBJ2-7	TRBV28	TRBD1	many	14	CASSPSGQALREYF	TGTGCCAGCAGTCCCTCGGGACAGGCTCTTCGAGAGTACTTC
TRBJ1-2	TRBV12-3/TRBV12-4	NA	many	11	CASSQWPGYTF	TGTGCCAGCAGTCAATGGCCGGGCTACACCTTC
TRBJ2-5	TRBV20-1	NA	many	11	CSGRLAETQYF	TGCAGTGGACGGCTAGCGGAGACCCAGTACTTC
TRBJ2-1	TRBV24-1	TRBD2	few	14	CATTNGGGRHEQFF	TGTGCCACCACCAATGGGGGGGGGAGGCATGAGCAGTTCTTC
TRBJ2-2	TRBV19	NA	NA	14	CASFKGGGTGELFF	TGTGCCAGTTTTAAGGGTGGAGGGACCGGGGAGCTGTTTTTT
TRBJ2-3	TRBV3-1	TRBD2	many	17	CASSQELPGLGTDTQYF	TGTGCCAGCAGCCAAGAACTACCGGGACTAGGAACAGATACGCAGTATTTT
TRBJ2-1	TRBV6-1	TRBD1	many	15	CASSASGTGYNEQFF	TGTGCCAGCAGTGCCTCCGGGACAGGGTACAATGAGCAGTTCTTC
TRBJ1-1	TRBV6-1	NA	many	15	CASRDSVLMNTEAFF	TGTGCCAGCAGGGACAGTGTTCTCATGAACACTGAAGCTTTCTTT
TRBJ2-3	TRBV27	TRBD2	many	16	CASSSLLGRGTDTQYF	TGTGCCAGCAGTTCCCTACTAGGGAGGGGCACAGATACGCAGTATTTT
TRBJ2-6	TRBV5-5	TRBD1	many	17	CATGTGTTGSGANVLTF	TGTGCCACCGGGACAGGGACGACCGGCTCTGGGGCCAACGTCCTGACTTTC
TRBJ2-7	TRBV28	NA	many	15	CASSSLGGGAYEQYF	TGTGCCAGCAGTTCCTTAGGGGGGGGGGCCTACGAGCAGTACTTC
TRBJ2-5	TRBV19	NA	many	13	CASKGRPEETQYF	TGTGCCAGTAAGGGCCGGCCAGAAGAGACCCAGTACTTC
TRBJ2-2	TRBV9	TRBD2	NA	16	CASSDLRGGNTGELFF	TGTGCCAGCAGCGACCTCCGGGGGGGGAACACCGGGGAGCTGTTTTTT
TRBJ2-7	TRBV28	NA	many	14	CASSPPTVINEQYF	TGTGCCAGCAGTCCTCCGACCGTTATCAACGAGCAGTACTTC
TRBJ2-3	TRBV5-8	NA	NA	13	CASTNQVTDTQYF	TGTGCCAGCACCAACCAGGTCACAGATACGCAGTATTTT
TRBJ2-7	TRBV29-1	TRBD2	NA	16	CSVGPGRPSGTNEQYF	TGCAGCGTTGGGCCCGGGCGGCCTAGCGGGACCAACGAGCAGTACTTC
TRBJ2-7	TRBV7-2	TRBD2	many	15	CASSLGMGLAGEQYF	TGTGCCAGCAGCTTAGGGATGGGACTAGCGGGAGAGCAGTACTTC
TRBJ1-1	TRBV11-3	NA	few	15	CTSSLHSGGGARAFF	TGTACTAGCAGCTTACACTCGGGAGGGGGGGCGCGGGCTTTCTTT
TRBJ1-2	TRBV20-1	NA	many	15	CSARGGGEANYGYTF	TGCAGTGCTAGAGGAGGAGGGGAAGCTAACTATGGCTACACCTTC
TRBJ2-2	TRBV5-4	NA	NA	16	CASSKTGGSLVGELFF	TGTGCCAGCAGCAAGACAGGAGGGAGCTTGGTCGGGGAGCTGTTTTTT
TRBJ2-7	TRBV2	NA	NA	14	CASKQLVGGYEQYF	TGTGCCAGCAAGCAACTAGTGGGAGGCTACGAGCAGTACTTC
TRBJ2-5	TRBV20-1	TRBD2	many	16	CSARDSGGRAGETQYF	TGCAGTGCTAGAGATTCTGGCGGGAGGGCGGGGGAGACCCAGTACTTC
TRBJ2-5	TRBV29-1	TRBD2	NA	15	CSVERASGRQETQYF	TGCAGCGTTGAACGGGCCAGCGGGAGGCAAGAGACCCAGTACTTC
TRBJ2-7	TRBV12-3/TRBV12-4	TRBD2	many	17	CASSPLIELAGASAQYF	TGTGCCAGCAGTCCTTTGATTGAACTAGCGGGGGCTTCGGCGCAGTACTTC
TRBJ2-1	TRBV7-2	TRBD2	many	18	CASSLDILAGGGYNEQFF	TGTGCCAGCAGCTTAGACATACTAGCGGGAGGGGGATACAATGAGCAGTTCTTC
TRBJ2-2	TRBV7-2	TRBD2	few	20	CASPSAPTSGRASVTGELFF	TGTGCCAGCCCCTCAGCCCCGACTAGCGGGAGGGCCTCGGTCACCGGGGAGCTGTTTTTT
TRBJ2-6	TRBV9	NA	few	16	CASSSWPSSGANVLTF	TGTGCCAGCAGCTCATGGCCCAGCTCTGGGGCCAACGTCCTGACTTTC
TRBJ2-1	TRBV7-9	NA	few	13	CASSLASLNEQFF	TGTGCCAGCAGCTTAGCCAGTCTCAATGAGCAGTTCTTC
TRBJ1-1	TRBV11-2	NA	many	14	CASSLVPGTSEAFF	TGTGCCAGCAGCTTAGTACCTGGGACCTCTGAAGCTTTCTTT
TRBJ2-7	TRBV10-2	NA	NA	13	CASSALLTYEQYF	TGCGCCAGCAGTGCACTGCTAACCTACGAGCAGTACTTC
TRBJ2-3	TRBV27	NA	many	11	CASSLEDTQYF	TGTGCCAGCAGTTTGGAAGATACGCAGTATTTT
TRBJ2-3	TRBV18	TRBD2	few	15	CASSPSGTLTDTQYF	TGTGCCAGCTCACCTAGCGGGACCCTCACAGATACGCAGTATTTT
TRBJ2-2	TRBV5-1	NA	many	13	CASSLAVAGELFF	TGCGCCAGCAGCTTGGCAGTCGCCGGGGAGCTGTTTTTT
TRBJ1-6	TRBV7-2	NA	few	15	CASSLDSSYNSPLHF	TGTGCCAGCAGCTTGGACAGCTCCTATAATTCACCCCTCCACTTT
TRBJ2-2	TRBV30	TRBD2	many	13	CAWRELAGTKLFF	TGTGCCTGGAGGGAACTAGCGGGAACCAAGTTGTTTTTT
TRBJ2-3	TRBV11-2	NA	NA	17	CASSGGLAAFRTDTQYF	TGTGCCAGCAGCGGGGGGCTAGCGGCGTTCCGCACAGATACGCAGTATTTT
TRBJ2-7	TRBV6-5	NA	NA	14	CASSLSTPRIEQYF	TGTGCCAGCAGTTTAAGCACTCCCCGCATCGAGCAGTACTTC
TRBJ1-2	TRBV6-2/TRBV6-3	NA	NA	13	CASTAQANYGYTF	TGTGCCAGCACCGCCCAAGCTAACTATGGCTACACCTTC
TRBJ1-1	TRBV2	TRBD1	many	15	CASSYLWTGGTEAFF	TGTGCCAGCAGTTATTTATGGACAGGGGGCACTGAAGCTTTCTTT
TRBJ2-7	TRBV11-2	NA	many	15	CASSLRSLSSYEQYF	TGTGCCAGCAGCTTACGCAGTCTGAGCTCCTACGAGCAGTACTTC
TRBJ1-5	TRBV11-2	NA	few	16	CASSLDYRWLNQPQHF	TGTGCCAGCAGCTTAGATTATCGGTGGCTCAATCAGCCCCAGCATTTT
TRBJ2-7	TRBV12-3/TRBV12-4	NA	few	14	CASSPTGTPYEQYF	TGTGCCAGCAGTCCCACGGGGACCCCCTACGAGCAGTACTTC
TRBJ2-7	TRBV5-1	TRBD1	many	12	CASGTGLGEQYF	TGCGCCAGCGGGACAGGGTTGGGGGAGCAGTACTTC
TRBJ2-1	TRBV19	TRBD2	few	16	CASSIPTSGRTNEQFF	TGTGCCAGTAGTATTCCGACTAGCGGGAGGACGAATGAGCAGTTCTTC
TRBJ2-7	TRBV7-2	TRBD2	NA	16	CASSLHTSGGPYEQYF	TGTGCCAGCAGCCTCCATACTAGCGGGGGCCCCTACGAGCAGTACTTC
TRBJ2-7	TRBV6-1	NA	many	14	CASSVRGSSYEQYF	TGTGCCAGCAGTGTTCGGGGGAGCTCCTACGAGCAGTACTTC
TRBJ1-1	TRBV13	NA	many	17	CASSFTGRFTLNTEAFF	TGTGCCAGCAGCTTCACAGGGCGCTTTACTTTGAACACTGAAGCTTTCTTT
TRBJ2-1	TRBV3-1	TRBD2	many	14	CASSGLAGRNEQFF	TGTGCCAGCAGCGGACTAGCGGGACGGAATGAGCAGTTCTTC
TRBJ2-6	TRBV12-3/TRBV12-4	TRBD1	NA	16	CASSPGQGAGANVLTF	TGTGCCAGCAGTCCGGGACAGGGGGCTGGGGCCAACGTCCTGACTTTC
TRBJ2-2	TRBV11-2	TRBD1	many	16	CASSSDRGLSTGELFF	TGTGCCAGCAGCTCAGACAGGGGGCTGAGCACCGGGGAGCTGTTTTTT
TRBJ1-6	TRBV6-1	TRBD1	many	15	CASRAGQGVRSPLHF	TGTGCCAGCAGGGCCGGACAGGGGGTACGATCACCCCTCCACTTT
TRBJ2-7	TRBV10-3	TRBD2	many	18	CAISGGLAGKQRFDEQYF	TGTGCCATCAGTGGGGGACTAGCGGGAAAGCAAAGGTTCGACGAGCAGTACTTC